This T cell receptor beta chain was identified during a study of blood T cell repertoires in COVID-19. About the study: Samples representing acute and convalescent COVID-19 were sourced from the United States, Italy and Spain. The analysed material was cDNA or gDNA that came from T cells, B-cell-depleted T cells, or PBMCs.

The V and J ends lost 4 bases and 2 bases, in that order; junction bases with no gene match: 5. The CDR3 runs to 14 residues. Per the germline V gene, CDR1 is SGHRS and CDR2 is YFSETQ. As handled by the study authors: Amplification of reference gene primers provided the estimated nucleated cell counts. Assay used: immunoSEQ multiplex PCR; TCRdb lists only in-frame clones, some missing. That table is the source of V, J and clone size, and D and trimming were worked out from the DNA. The profile shows a few hundred thousand clones, 84% of them singletons. The sample taken for sequencing was peripheral blood. This sequence originates from a woman aged 80 or over with active or convalescent COVID-19. The chain employs TRBV5-1 and TRBJ2-7; 8 nucleotides align to TRBD1. The CDR3 is CASSTGQGPYEQYF. CDR3 bases: TGCGCCAGCAGCACCGGACAGGGCCCCTACGAGCAGTACTTC. The full variable domain, in which reference TRBV5-1 and TRBJ2-7 provide the parts outside the CDR3, is KAGVTQTPRYLIKTRGQQVTLSCSPISGHRSVSWYQQTPGQGLQFLFEYFSETQRNKGNFPGRFSGRQFSNSRSEMNVSTLELGDSALYLCASSTGQGPYEQYFGPGTRLTVT.